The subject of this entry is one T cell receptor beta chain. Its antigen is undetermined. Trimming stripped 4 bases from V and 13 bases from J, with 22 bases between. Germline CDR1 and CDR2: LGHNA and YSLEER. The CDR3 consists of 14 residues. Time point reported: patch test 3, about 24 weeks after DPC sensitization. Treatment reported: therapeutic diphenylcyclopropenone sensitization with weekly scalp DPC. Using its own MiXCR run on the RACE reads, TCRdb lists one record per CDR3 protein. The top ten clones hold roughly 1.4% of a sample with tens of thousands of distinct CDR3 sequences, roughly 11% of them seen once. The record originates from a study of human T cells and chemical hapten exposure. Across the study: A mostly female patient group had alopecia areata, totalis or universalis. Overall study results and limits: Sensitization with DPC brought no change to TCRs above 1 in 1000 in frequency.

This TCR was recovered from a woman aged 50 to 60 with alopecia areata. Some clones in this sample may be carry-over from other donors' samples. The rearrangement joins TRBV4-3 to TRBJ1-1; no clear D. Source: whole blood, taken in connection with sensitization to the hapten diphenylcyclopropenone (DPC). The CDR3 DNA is TGCGCCAGCAGCCTCCATCTCCTTCGACCAAATCTTTTCTTT. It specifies CASSLHLLRPNLFF.